This T cell receptor beta chain was found in a study of blood T cell repertoires in COVID-19 (dated by TCRdb to about 2020). Background on the whole study: The collaborator samples originated in the United States, Italy and Spain and spanned the acute and convalescent phases of COVID-19. The prospective study material was composed of cDNA or gDNA derived from T cells, B-cell-depleted T cells, or PBMCs. Deeply sampled blood TCRbeta repertoires from subjects exposed to, actively infected with, or recovered from COVID-19 were included in the dataset. The repertoires were released in a freely available public database meant as a resource for research on the immune response to SARS-CoV-2. The samples were drawn from the first 160 participants of the ongoing ImmuneRACE study and from some 1,300 subjects provided by 6 global collaborators. A de-identified subject ID, COVID-19 status, age in years and sex were almost always included in the sample metadata. Where available, HLA class I and class II types were taken from metadata supplied by the sample provider and were not determined by assay-based typing. The paper as a whole reports these results and caveats: The quantity of clinical and demographic metadata differed by source and by participant and was supplied without curation.

The CDR3 holds 14 amino acids from the cysteine to the phenylalanine. Left in the record is the CDR3 DNA by itself, 42 bases read in frame from the first base. V and J lose 4 bases and 3 bases, and a span of 11 bases separates them. CDR1 and CDR2 were assigned from the germline V gene (reference sequence) as SGHNT and YYREEE. Collaborating institutions collected whole blood in K2EDTA tubes following their own protocols. For TCRbeta analysis, collaborator samples were shipped as frozen whole blood, as isolated PBMCs, or as DNA extracted from either sample type. For this clone: No cognate antigen has been identified for it. Base qualities are missing; no much larger clone stands one base away.

TCRbeta CDR3 regions were amplified from genomic DNA by means of the immunoSEQ Assay, a bias-controlled multiplex PCR. For the original study's pipeline: The number of nucleated cells in each sample was estimated from the amplification of reference gene primers within the assay. Sequence reads were collapsed and filtered to measure the absolute abundance of every unique TCRbeta CDR3 rearrangement. For each sample, productive Simpson clonality was calculated as the square root of Simpson's diversity index across productive rearrangements. The immuneACCESS repertoire file appears here via TCRdb, limited to in-frame rearrangements. These files lack a portion of the clones; in checked studies, under half of the deficit traces to unresolved V genes, and the cause of the others is not known. For V, J and clone size, that table is used; D and trimming come from the DNA. The sample table contains some 14,000 clones; only one count was recorded for over 80% of them. The ten largest account for 17% of the sample.

The clonotype originates from a man aged 40-49 years with active or convalescent COVID-19. The specimen sequenced was peripheral blood. The sequence joins TRBV5-4 to TRBJ2-1; the D gene is perhaps TRBD2, on 6 matching bases. DNA sequence: TGTGCCAGCAGCCTTAGGGACTTCTACAATGAGCAGTTCTTC. Its protein is CASSLRDFYNEQFF. Full variable domain (CDR3 extended with the reference TRBV5-4 and TRBJ2-1 proteins): ETGVTQSPTHLIKTRGQQVTLRCSSQSGHNTVSWYQQALGQGPQFIFQYYREEENGRGNFPPRFSGLQFPNYSSELNVNALELDDSALYLCASSLRDFYNEQFFGPGTRLTVL.